The next 4 T cell receptor beta chains were all read from a single sample in a study of control samples from healthy donors and cancer patients. Sequencing used immunoSEQ multiplex PCR; TCRdb keeps in-frame clones, though not all of them. The table lists 150,000 or so clones, 70% to 90% of them singletons. Sequencing input: blood. These receptors were collected from a man aged 25 to 40 in good health.

The V call is TRBV20-1, the J call TRBJ1-2; D uncertain. Per the germline V gene, CDR1 is DFQATT and CDR2 is SNEGSKA (reference sequence). The V and J ends lost 1 base and 13 bases respectively, with 13 bases between them. The CDR3 covers 11 residues. The CDR3 loop is CSARGGELGTF. The CDR3, as DNA: TGCAGTGCTAGAGGCGGAGAGCTGGGCACCTTC.

The chain couples TRBV6-5 to TRBJ1-5, with D unresolved. Germline lookup yields CDR1 MNHEY and CDR2 SVGAGI. V lost 7 bases to trimming and J lost 8 bases, with 18 bases between them. This CDR3 comprises 14 residues. In nucleotides, the CDR3 is TGTGCCAGCAACCCCCGACACAATCAAGAGCCCCAGCATTTT. Translated, it gives CASNPRHNQEPQHF.

The chain has TRBV5-1 and TRBJ2-2, with 8 bases fitting TRBD2. V lost 9 bases to trimming and J lost 6 bases; unmatched junction nucleotides: 10. Germline V CDR1 and CDR2: SGHRS, YFSETQ. The CDR3 is 14 residues long. CDR3: CATSVGLASGELFF. CDR3 DNA: TGCGCCACCTCTGTCGGACTAGCATCCGGGGAGCTGTTTTTT.

The chain links TRBV6-2 or TRBV6-3 to TRBJ1-1; maybe TRBD1 (5 bases). This CDR3 contains 14 residues. In germline, CDR1 is MNHEY, CDR2 SVGEGT. V dropped 5 bases and J dropped 1 base, with 11 bases sitting between them. CDR3 DNA sequence: TGTGCCAGCAGTCTGGGGGTTACGAACACTGAAGCTTTCTTT. Amino acids: CASSLGVTNTEAFF.